Below, 14 T cell receptor beta chains from the same sample are listed, as sequenced in a study of T-cell memory formation after mild COVID-19. One entry per CDR3 protein results from TCRdb running MiXCR on the 5' RACE reads. The sample gives around 190,000 distinct CDR3 sequences, less than 20% of which show up once; roughly 3.8% is in the top ten. Source material: PBMCs or a T cell subset sorted from them (not recorded which). These receptors all stem from a man between 18 and 35 years old who had mild COVID-19 (a few samples of this study predate the infection). Cell type and time point are not known.

This clonotype has more than one count but fewer than ten. This chain joins TRBV2 and TRBJ2-3; D gene uncertain. The V end was cut by 6 bases, the J end by 6 bases, with 19 bases between. The CDR3 extends over 15 amino acids. The V gene's germline CDR1 is SNHLY and CDR2 FYNNEI. The CDR3 spells CASSLWVGSDDTQYF. CDR3 coding DNA: TGTGCCAGCAGCCTTTGGGTGGGGTCGGACGATACGCAGTATTTT.

This clonotype was seen a few times. The chain carries TRBV5-1 and TRBJ2-3; no firm D call. Looked up from germline, CDR1 is SGHRS and CDR2 is YFSETQ. The length of the CDR3 is 12 residues. V dropped 1 base and J dropped 4 bases, with 4 bases sitting between them. The CDR3 reads CASSLIPDTQYF. CDR3 DNA sequence: TGCGCCAGCAGCTTGATCCCAGATACGCAGTATTTT.

The chain has TRBV4-1 and TRBJ1-2; D call uncertain. Deletions cut 1 base from V and 3 bases from J, with 6 bases between. The CDR3 is 13 residues long. Germline-derived CDR1 and CDR2 are MGHRA and YSYEKL. This CDR3 is CASSQAGYYGYTF. CDR3 DNA sequence: TGCGCCAGCAGCCAAGCCGGATACTATGGCTACACCTTC.

The V and J genes are TRBV6-2 or TRBV6-3 and TRBJ1-1; possible D gene TRBD1, 6 bases. Germline CDR1 MNHEY, CDR2 SVGEGT. The CDR3 runs to 13 residues. Deletions cut 10 bases from V and 4 bases from J, with 16 bases between. CDR3 bases: TGTGCCACCCTACAGGGAGATGGCACTGAAGCTTTCTTT. Encoded protein: CATLQGDGTEAFF.

This clonotype was counted between two and nine times. J is TRBJ2-3 and V is TRBV2, with D unresolved. CDR3 length: 13 residues. Germline loops: CDR1 SNHLY, CDR2 FYNNEI. V dropped 8 bases and J dropped 1 base, with 10 bases sitting between them. CDR3 sequence: CASHQSGTDTQYF. The CDR3 nucleotides read TGTGCCAGCCATCAATCCGGCACAGATACGCAGTATTTT.

The CDR3 coding sequence is TGCAGTGCTAGCTGGGACAGCCTTGCTTTGAACACTGAAGCTTTCTTT. This codes for CSASWDSLALNTEAFF. This chain links TRBV20-1 with TRBJ1-1; TRBD1 aligns across 7 bases. This CDR3 spans 16 amino acids. V was pared by 3 bases and J by 0 bases, with 10 bases of the junction left unmatched. Germline CDR1 DFQATT, CDR2 SNEGSKA (reference sequence).

The J gene is TRBJ2-3, the V gene TRBV7-2; D is unresolved. The V end was cut by 3 bases, the J end by 6 bases, with 13 bases between. The CDR3 runs 14 residues. Germline V gives CDR1 SGHTA, CDR2 FQGNSA. The CDR3 sequence is CASSFATPFDTQYF. The CDR3 DNA reads TGTGCCAGCAGCTTTGCGACCCCCTTTGATACGCAGTATTTT.

CDR3 residues: CASTDRAQPQHF. In DNA form, the CDR3 reads TGTGCCAGCACCGACAGGGCTCAGCCCCAGCATTTT. The V and J genes are TRBV6-2 or TRBV6-3 and TRBJ1-5, with TRBD1 matching over 7 bases. CDR1 is MNHEY and CDR2 is SVGEGT in the germline V gene. J was trimmed by 6 bases and V by 7 bases; bases with no gene match: 3. The CDR3 has 12 amino acids.

The chain is built from TRBV12-3 or TRBV12-4 and TRBJ1-6, with a weak D call TRBD1 (5 bases). V was cut by 6 bases and J by 9 bases, with 15 bases left in between. This CDR3 contains 14 residues. CDR3 region: CASRTQTGGSPLHF. CDR3 coding DNA: TGTGCCAGCAGGACACAGACGGGGGGTTCACCCCTCCACTTT.

This clonotype has just a few counts. The CDR3 nucleotides are TGTGCCAGCAGCTTAAGGGGGACAGGGAACATTCAGTACTTC. This gives the protein CASSLRGTGNIQYF. The V gene is TRBV7-2, the J gene TRBJ2-4; TRBD1 aligns across 9 bases. V lost 2 bases, J lost 7 bases, and 3 bases stayed unmatched. CDR3 size: 14 residues. Looked up from germline, CDR1 is SGHTA and CDR2 is FQGNSA.

This clonotype has just a few counts. The V gene is TRBV10-3, the J gene TRBJ2-5; 8 positions agree with TRBD1. Germline V gene sequence: CDR1 ENHRY, CDR2 SYGVKD. V gave up 10 bases and J gave up 2 bases; unmatched junction bases: 3. The CDR3 runs to 12 residues. This CDR3 reads CATRQGQETQYF. CDR3 in DNA: TGTGCCACAAGACAGGGGCAAGAGACCCAGTACTTC.

The chain employs TRBV5-4 and TRBJ2-1; D perhaps matches TRBD1 (5 bases). The germline CDR1 and CDR2 sequences are SGHNT and YYREEE (reference sequence). The V and J ends lost 4 bases and 9 bases respectively, with 11 bases between them. This CDR3 spans 12 amino acids. The DNA of the CDR3 is TGTGCCAGCAGCCAGACAGAGAGTGAGCAGTTCTTC. This codes for CASSQTESEQFF.

In its sample, this clonotype was seen a few times. The genes are TRBV7-2 and TRBJ2-5, with 8 nucleotides matching TRBD1. This CDR3 spans 15 amino acids. The V and J ends lost 1 base and 3 bases, in that order; junction bases with no gene match: 4. Germline CDR1 SGHTA, CDR2 FQGNSA. CDR3 DNA sequence: TGTGCCAGCAGCTTAGGCGACAGGGGAGAAGAGACCCAGTACTTC. The encoded protein is CASSLGDRGEETQYF.

This clonotype has more than one count but fewer than ten. The rearrangement joins TRBV29-1 to TRBJ1-5; maybe TRBD1 (6 bases). V gave up 6 bases and J gave up 0 bases, with 6 bases separating them. In germline, CDR1 is SQVTM, CDR2 ANQGSEA. This CDR3 contains 12 residues. The CDR3 spells CSVRGSNQPQHF. The CDR3 DNA reads as TGCAGCGTCAGGGGTAGCAATCAGCCCCAGCATTTT.